Described below is a single T cell receptor (beta chain) sequence and its context. Its antigen remains unidentified. TCRdb used MiXCR to reprocess the 5' RACE reads, holding one entry per CDR3 protein. Of more than 250,000 distinct CDR3 sequences listed, around 15% are singletons. V trimming: 3 bases; J trimming: 8 bases; junction bases outside the gene matches: 3. There are 13 residues in the CDR3. Germline V lookup: CDR1 SNHLY, CDR2 FYNNEI. The data were taken from a study of T-cell memory formation after mild COVID-19. Whole-study findings and limits: Some clones that responded turned up in pre-infection memory, which suggests that cross-reactive memory joined in. Nothing confirmed that second-wave clones peaking on day 37 were specific for SARS-CoV-2.

The genes are TRBV2 and TRBJ1-2; 10 nucleotides match TRBD1. This sequence originates from a man aged 18 to 30 who had mild COVID-19 (a few samples of this study predate the infection). Cell type and time point are not known. Sequenced sample: PBMCs or a T cell subset sorted from them (not recorded which). This CDR3 reads CASSEGQGFGYTF. The CDR3 region has the DNA TGTGCCAGCAGTGAGGGACAGGGGTTCGGCTACACCTTC.